Listed below are T cell receptor beta chains from one sample, sequenced in a study of blood T cells in healthy people across ages. TCRdb re-called the 5' RACE reads through MiXCR, storing one row per CDR3 protein. The table records roughly 1.9 million distinct CDR3 sequences, 35% to 50% of them present only once. Material for sequencing was blood. These receptors were collected from a human donor in good health. Both conserved end residues are part of each CDR3. D genes are given only for firm matches. Rows give clone size only sometimes, using once, few, many, or a class for an expanded clone.

. | TRBJ1-2 | TRBD1 | 14 | TRBV10-3 | TGTGCCATCAGTTCACAGGGGGCTAACTATGGCTACACCTTC | CAISSQGANYGYTF
few | TRBJ2-3 | . | 14 | TRBV5-1 | TGCGCCAGCAGCTTCGTTGACACCACAGATACGCAGTATTTT | CASSFVDTTDTQYF
. | TRBJ2-7 | . | 12 | TRBV20-1 | TGCAGTGCTAGTTCCCCAGATTCCGAGCAGTACTTC | CSASSPDSEQYF
many | TRBJ2-3 | TRBD2 | 18 | TRBV4-3 | TGCGCCAGCAGCCAAGATCCACGGGGAGGGGCTACTATTAATACGCAGTATTTT | CASSQDPRGGATINTQYF
. | TRBJ2-7 | TRBD1 | 13 | TRBV20-1 | TGCAGTGCCCCGGGACAGGCCACCTACGAGCAGTACTTC | CSAPGQATYEQYF
once | TRBJ1-2 | . | 17 | TRBV4-2 | TGTGCCAGCAGCCTAACTGCGACAGGAGAGTCATGCTATGGCTACACCTTC | CASSLTATGESCYGYTF
few | TRBJ1-4 | TRBD1 | 15 | TRBV7-3 | TGTGCCAGCAGCCCTACCGGGACAGATAATGAAAAACTGTTTTTT | CASSPTGTDNEKLFF
. | TRBJ1-1 | . | 13 | TRBV20-1 | TGCAGTGCTAAGGCGAACAGGAACACTGAAGCTTTCTTT | CSAKANRNTEAFF
few | TRBJ1-1 | . | 14 | TRBV29-1 | TGCAGCGTCGCTAGTGGACGGGAGAACACTGAAGCTTTCTTT | CSVASGRENTEAFF
. | TRBJ1-1 | . | 15 | TRBV29-1 | TGCAGCGTTGAACTCGCCGGGGCCTCAGACACTGAAGCTTTCTTT | CSVELAGASDTEAFF
. | TRBJ2-7 | . | 12 | TRBV6-2/TRBV6-3 | TGTGCCAGCAGTCCGACAGACTACAAGCAGTACTTC | CASSPTDYKQYF
few | TRBJ2-3 | TRBD2 | 17 | TRBV15 | TGTGCCACCAGCAGAGACTTACTAGCGGGGGTGACAGATACGCAGTATTTT | CATSRDLLAGVTDTQYF
few | TRBJ2-1 | TRBD2 | 15 | TRBV4-3 | TGCGCCAGCAGCCATGGACTAGCGGGGATAAACGAGCAGTTCTTC | CASSHGLAGINEQFF
. | TRBJ2-1 | . | 16 | TRBV7-2 | TGTACCAGCAGCCGTCAAAGCGGTATCCAAAACAATGAGCAGTTCTTC | CTSSRQSGIQNNEQFF
. | TRBJ1-1 | . | 15 | TRBV10-3 | TGTGCCATCAGTGAGTCGTTAGGGGTATTGACTGAAGCTTTCTTT | CAISESLGVLTEAFF
few | TRBJ1-2 | . | 15 | TRBV6-4 | TGTGCCAGCAGTGACAGGAGGAAATCTCCCTATGGCTACACCTTC | CASSDRRKSPYGYTF
few | TRBJ2-7 | TRBD1 | 14 | TRBV28 | TGTGCCAGCAAGGGACAGGGACACTCCTACGAGCAGTACTTC | CASKGQGHSYEQYF
. | TRBJ1-2 | TRBD1 | 12 | TRBV29-1 | TGCAGCGTTGTGGGACAGTACTATGACTACACCTTC | CSVVGQYYDYTF
. | TRBJ2-3 | . | 15 | TRBV29-1 | TGCAGCGTCAGACAGCTAGAGGGCTTGGCAGATACGCAGTATTTT | CSVRQLEGLADTQYF
. | TRBJ1-2 | TRBD1 | 16 | TRBV28 | TGTGCCAGCAGTTCGGCCGGGACAGCCTTTAACCATGGCTACACCTTC | CASSSAGTAFNHGYTF
many | TRBJ2-6 | TRBD1 | 16 | TRBV24-1 | TGTGCCACCAGTGACCAGACAGGGTACGGGGCCAACGTCCTGACTTTC | CATSDQTGYGANVLTF
. | TRBJ2-3 | . | 16 | TRBV5-1 | TGCGCCACCGCGAAATACCGGGGGACCAGCACAGATACGCAGTATTTT | CATAKYRGTSTDTQYF
few | TRBJ2-7 | TRBD1 | 12 | TRBV6-4 | TGTGCCAGCAGGGACAGGGTGTCGGAGCAGTACTTC | CASRDRVSEQYF
. | TRBJ1-2 | . | 13 | TRBV6-5 | TGTGCCAGCAGTCTCCTATATGGGGATGGCTACACCTTC | CASSLLYGDGYTF
. | TRBJ2-1 | TRBD2 | 21 | TRBV7-6 | TGTGCCAGCAGCTTAGCAACGGGACTAGCGGGGCCATCCACCTCCTACAATGAGCAGTTCTTC | CASSLATGLAGPSTSYNEQFF
few | TRBJ1-5 | . | 13 | TRBV20-1 | TGCAGTGTCAGGGGCCCCCTCAATCAGCCCCAGCATTTT | CSVRGPLNQPQHF
. | TRBJ1-2 | . | 13 | TRBV7-2 | TGTGCCAGCAGGTCTGACTATAACTATGGCTACACCTTC | CASRSDYNYGYTF
. | TRBJ2-7 | . | 12 | TRBV20-1 | TGCAGTGCTACCCAGGGTCTCTACGAGCAGTACTTC | CSATQGLYEQYF
few | TRBJ1-2 | TRBD1 | 14 | TRBV7-8 | TGTGCCAGCAGCTTAGCCCCAGGGGGCCACGGCTACACCTTC | CASSLAPGGHGYTF
once | TRBJ2-7 | . | 17 | TRBV7-9 | TGTGCCAGCAGCTTAGAGGTTTGGTCGGGGTACCCCTACAAGCAGTACTTC | CASSLEVWSGYPYKQYF
few | TRBJ2-5 | TRBD1 | 15 | TRBV5-1 | TGCGCCAGCAGCTTGGTCGGGACAGACCAAGAGACCCAGTACTTC | CASSLVGTDQETQYF
few | TRBJ2-1 | TRBD2 | 16 | TRBV6-2/TRBV6-3 | TGTGCCAGCAGTTATATGAGTACTAGCGGGGTTGATGAGCAGTTCTTC | CASSYMSTSGVDEQFF
. | TRBJ1-1 | TRBD1 | 15 | TRBV4-2 | TGTGCCAGCAGCCATCAGACAGGGGGGAGCACTGAAGCTTTCTTT | CASSHQTGGSTEAFF
. | TRBJ2-1 | . | 16 | TRBV7-2 | TGTGCCAGCAGCTTAGCGGGGCAGGGAGCTCACAATGAGCAGTTCTTC | CASSLAGQGAHNEQFF
few | TRBJ1-2 | . | 14 | TRBV5-1 | TGCGCCAGCAGCTCACTTCAAGATAACTATGGCTACACCTTC | CASSSLQDNYGYTF
few | TRBJ2-3 | TRBD2 | 16 | TRBV28 | TGTGCCAGCAGTCCTCGGCGGGGGGGCGACACAGATACGCAGTATTTT | CASSPRRGGDTDTQYF
. | TRBJ1-3 | . | 16 | TRBV5-6 | TGTGCCAGCAGCTTACCGTCGGGAGGGTCTGGAAACACCATATATTTT | CASSLPSGGSGNTIYF
. | TRBJ2-1 | . | 15 | TRBV28 | TGTGCCAGCAGTTTACCCCTTGCAGGGGCCAATGAGCAGTTCTTC | CASSLPLAGANEQFF
few | TRBJ2-1 | . | 12 | TRBV6-4 | TGTGCCAGCAGTAATCCCCTGGGAGAGCAGTTCTTC | CASSNPLGEQFF
few | TRBJ1-2 | . | 15 | TRBV4-3 | TGCGCCAGCAGCCAATCCCCCAGTACTAGCTATGGCTACACCTTC | CASSQSPSTSYGYTF
. | TRBJ2-3 | TRBD2 | 14 | TRBV9 | TGTGCCAGCAGCGTAATGGGGGGGGCAGATACGCAGTATTTT | CASSVMGGADTQYF
. | TRBJ1-1 | . | 16 | TRBV9 | TGTGCCAGCAGCAAGGGAGGGGGGACGGTGAACACTGAAGCTTTCTTT | CASSKGGGTVNTEAFF